The sequence of this TCR beta chain was determined in a study of radiotherapy plus CTLA-4 blockade in lung cancer listed by TCRdb under 2018. Study-level background: Objective responses occurred in more than 15% of enrolled patients, and about 30% achieved disease control. What the authors observed across the whole study: The strongest predictors of response were reported to be early dynamic shifts in blood T cell clones along with a rise in serum interferon-beta following radiation. TCR clones derived from tumors expanded in peripheral blood after treatment with radiotherapy and ipilimumab.

On this clone itself: The target of this receptor is not known. The record has no base qualities; no much larger clone is one base away.

Library creation used the immunoSEQ multiplex PCR assay. TCRdb provides this immuneACCESS table in a form limited to in-frame rearrangements. Some clones are lacking; in checked studies, under half of them reflect an unresolved V gene, and why the rest are absent is not known. Present in this sample are 90,000 to 95,000 clones, approximately 83% of which were seen just once. Roughly 0.84% of the sample belongs to the ten largest clones. Focal radiation therapy combined with CTLA-4 blockade (ipilimumab) was tested in patients with chemo-refractory metastatic non-small-cell lung cancer. The germline V gene (reference sequence) yields MNHNY for CDR1 and SVGAGI for CDR2. Trimming accounts for 2 bases at V and 8 bases at J, while the number of junction bases matched to no gene is 8. Including the terminal cysteine and phenylalanine, the CDR3 comprises 15 residues. Only the CDR3 part of the read is kept: 45 bases, read in frame from the first base.

Sequencing was performed on peripheral blood, taken from a patient treated with radiotherapy plus ipilimumab. The receptor was derived from a human donor with non-small cell lung cancer who had stable disease on radiotherapy plus ipilimumab. The chain was built from TRBV6-6 and TRBJ2-1; a stretch of 8 junction bases matches TRBD2. The DNA sequence is TGTGCCAGCAGTTACGAGGGGACTAGTGTGGATGAGCAGTTCTTC. Translated, it gives CASSYEGTSVDEQFF.